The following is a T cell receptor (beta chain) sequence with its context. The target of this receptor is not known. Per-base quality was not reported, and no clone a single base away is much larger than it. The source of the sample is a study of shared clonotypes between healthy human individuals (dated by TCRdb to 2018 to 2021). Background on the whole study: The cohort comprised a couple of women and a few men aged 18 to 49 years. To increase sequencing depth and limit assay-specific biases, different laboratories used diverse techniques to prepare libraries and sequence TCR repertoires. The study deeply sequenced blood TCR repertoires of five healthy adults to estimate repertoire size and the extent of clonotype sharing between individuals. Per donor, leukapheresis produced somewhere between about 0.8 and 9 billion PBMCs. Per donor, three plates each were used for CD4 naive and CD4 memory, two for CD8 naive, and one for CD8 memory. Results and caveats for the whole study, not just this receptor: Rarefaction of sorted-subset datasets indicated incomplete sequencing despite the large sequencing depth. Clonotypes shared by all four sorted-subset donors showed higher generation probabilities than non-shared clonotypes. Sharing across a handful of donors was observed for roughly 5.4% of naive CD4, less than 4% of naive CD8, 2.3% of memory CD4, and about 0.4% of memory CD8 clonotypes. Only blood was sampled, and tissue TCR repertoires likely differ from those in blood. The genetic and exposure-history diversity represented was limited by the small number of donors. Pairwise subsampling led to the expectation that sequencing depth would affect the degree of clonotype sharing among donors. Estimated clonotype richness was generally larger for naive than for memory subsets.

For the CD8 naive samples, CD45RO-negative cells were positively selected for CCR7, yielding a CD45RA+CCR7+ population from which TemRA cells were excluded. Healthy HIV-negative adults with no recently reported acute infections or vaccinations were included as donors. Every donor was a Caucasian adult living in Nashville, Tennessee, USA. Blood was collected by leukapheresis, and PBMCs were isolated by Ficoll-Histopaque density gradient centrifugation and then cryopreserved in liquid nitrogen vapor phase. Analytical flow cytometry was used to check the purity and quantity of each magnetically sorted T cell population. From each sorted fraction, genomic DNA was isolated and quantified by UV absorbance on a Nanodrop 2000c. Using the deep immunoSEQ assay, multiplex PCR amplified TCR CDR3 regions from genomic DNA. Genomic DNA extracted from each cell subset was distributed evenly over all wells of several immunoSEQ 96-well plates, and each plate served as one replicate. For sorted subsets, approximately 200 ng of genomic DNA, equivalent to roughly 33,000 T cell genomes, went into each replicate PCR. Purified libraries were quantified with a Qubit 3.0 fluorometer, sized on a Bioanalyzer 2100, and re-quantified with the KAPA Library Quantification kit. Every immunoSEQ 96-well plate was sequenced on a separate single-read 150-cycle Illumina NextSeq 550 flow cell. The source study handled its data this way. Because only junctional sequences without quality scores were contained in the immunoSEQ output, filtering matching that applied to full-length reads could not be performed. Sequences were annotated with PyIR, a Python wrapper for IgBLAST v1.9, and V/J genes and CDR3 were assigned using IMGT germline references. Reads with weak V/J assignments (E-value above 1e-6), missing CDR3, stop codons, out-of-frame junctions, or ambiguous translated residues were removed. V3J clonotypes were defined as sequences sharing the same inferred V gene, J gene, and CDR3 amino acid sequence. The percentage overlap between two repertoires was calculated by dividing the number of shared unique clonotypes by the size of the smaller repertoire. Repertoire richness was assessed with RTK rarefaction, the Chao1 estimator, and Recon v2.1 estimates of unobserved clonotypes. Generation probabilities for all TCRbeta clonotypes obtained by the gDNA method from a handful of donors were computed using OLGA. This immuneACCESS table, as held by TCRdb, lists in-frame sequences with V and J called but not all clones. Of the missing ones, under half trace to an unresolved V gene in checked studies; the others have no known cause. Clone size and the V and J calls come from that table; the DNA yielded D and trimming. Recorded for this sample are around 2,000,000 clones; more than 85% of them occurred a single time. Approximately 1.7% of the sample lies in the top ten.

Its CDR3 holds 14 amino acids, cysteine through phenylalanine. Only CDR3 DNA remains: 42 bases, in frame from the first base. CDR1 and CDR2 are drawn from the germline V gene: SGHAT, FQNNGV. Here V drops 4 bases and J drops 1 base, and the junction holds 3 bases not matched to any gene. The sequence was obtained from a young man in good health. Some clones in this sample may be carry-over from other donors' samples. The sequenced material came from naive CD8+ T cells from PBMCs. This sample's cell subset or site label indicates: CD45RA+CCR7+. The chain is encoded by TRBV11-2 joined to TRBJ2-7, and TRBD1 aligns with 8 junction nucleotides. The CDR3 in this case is CASSSGQGSYEQYF. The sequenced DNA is TGTGCCAGCAGCTCCGGACAGGGATCCTACGAGCAGTACTTC.